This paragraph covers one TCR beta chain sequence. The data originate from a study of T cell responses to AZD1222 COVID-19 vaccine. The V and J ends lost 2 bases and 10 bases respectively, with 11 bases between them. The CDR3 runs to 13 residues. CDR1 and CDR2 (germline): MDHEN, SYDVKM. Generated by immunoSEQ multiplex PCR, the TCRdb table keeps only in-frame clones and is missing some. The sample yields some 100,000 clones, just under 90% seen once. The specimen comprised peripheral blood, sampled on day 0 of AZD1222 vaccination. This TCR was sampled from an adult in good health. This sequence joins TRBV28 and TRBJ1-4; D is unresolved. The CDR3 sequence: CASSLIHDVKLFF. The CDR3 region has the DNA TGTGCCAGCAGTTTAATCCATGATGTAAAACTGTTTTTT. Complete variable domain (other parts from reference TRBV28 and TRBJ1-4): DVKVTQSSRYLVKRTGEKVFLECVQDMDHENMFWYRQDPGLGLRLIYFSYDVKMKEKGDIPEGYSVSREKKERFSLILESASTNQTSMYLCASSLIHDVKLFFGSGTQLSVL.